This TCR beta chain was retrieved from a study of T cells in Graves' hyperthyroidism and ophthalmopathy. Study summary: Sampling of peripheral blood happened at initial diagnosis, prior to any treatment.

Regarding the study as a whole: With a median lead of about 6.9 months before onset, the model predicted ophthalmopathy. A model built on 13 V-J features separated ophthalmopathy from stable hyperthyroidism.

It was RNA transcripts that yielded the amplified TCR beta CDR3 regions. Carried out on the TCR CDR3, a first-round RT-PCR used the HTBI primer set. TCRdb re-called the multiplex PCR reads through MiXCR, storing one row per CDR3 protein. The table lists hundreds of thousands of distinct CDR3 sequences, about a sixth of them singletons. About this clonotype: No antigen is known for it.

Newly diagnosed hyperthyroidism, duration under 2 months, in patients aged 18 to 65. The V gene lost 0 bases and the J gene lost 2 bases, with 14 bases spanning the gap. CDR1 and CDR2 (germline): DFQATT, SNEGSKA (reference sequence). CDR3 length: 15 amino acids. This clonotype was obtained from a young woman with Graves' hyperthyroidism. The sequenced sample consisted of blood. The genes are TRBV20-1 and TRBJ2-7; tentatively, D is TRBD2 (6 bases). This chain's CDR3 is CSARDRGGAAYEQYF. The CDR3 DNA reads as TGCAGTGCTAGAGATCGCGGCGGGGCCGCCTACGAGCAGTACTTC.